The clone carrying this TCR beta chain was counted at least ten times. This sample is drawn from a study of CD8+CD57+ T cells in acquired aplastic anemia. TCR beta VDJ and CDR3 were profiled, and genomic DNA was the template. TCRdb reprocessed the reads via MiXCR and lists one record per CDR3 protein. The sample lists about 190,000 distinct CDR3 sequences; around three fifths were seen once. Sequences were obtained from sorted CD4+, CD8+, or CD8+CD57+ T cells (not recorded which) from PBMCs. The receptor's source is a human donor with severe aplastic anemia or a healthy control (not recorded which).

The CDR3 loop reads CASSTGVTGTDTQYF. DNA for the CDR3: TGTGCCAGTAGTACGGGGGTAACTGGCACAGATACGCAGTATTTT. V is TRBV19 and J is TRBJ2-3, with D perhaps TRBD2 (6 bases). Germline V CDR1 and CDR2: LNHDA, SQIVND (reference sequence). This CDR3 has 15 residues. Trimming shortened V by 4 bases and J by 1 base, and 12 bases separated the two germline ends. The whole variable domain, remainder taken from reference TRBV19 and TRBJ2-3, is DGGITQSPKYLFRKEGQNVTLSCEQNLNHDAMYWYRQDPGQGLRLIYYSQIVNDFQKGDIAEGYSVSREKKESFPLTVTSAQKNPTAFYLCASSTGVTGTDTQYFGPGTRLTVL.